Each of the 28 T cell receptor beta chains below was sequenced from the same sample in a study of post-analysis software for immune sequencing data. TCR beta cDNA libraries included unique molecular identifiers. TCRdb itself ran the PCR reads through MiXCR, one entry per CDR3 protein. This sample carries fewer than 550,000 distinct CDR3 sequences, roughly 34% of them seen once, and the ten largest clones take less than 6%. Whole-study results and caveats: About five TRBV segments were more frequent in patients than controls; TRBV5-6, TRBV5-1 and TRBV20-1 belonged to this group.

Antigen specificity for these receptors is unknown. The sequenced sample consisted of blood. The receptors were gathered from a girl younger than 18 with multiple sclerosis.

This clonotype appeared a few times. The chain uses TRBV27 and TRBJ2-5, with a tentative D call TRBD2 (7 bases). Looked up from germline, CDR1 is MNHEY and CDR2 is SMNVEV (reference sequence). The CDR3 totals 15 residues. V lost 1 base and J 4 bases, leaving 13 bases between the germline ends. In DNA form, the CDR3 reads TGTGCCAGCAGTTTATTCCAGGGGAGGGCAGAGACCCAGTACTTC. As protein: CASSLFQGRAETQYF.

This clonotype was counted a few times. The chain recombines TRBV15 with TRBJ1-5, with a tentative D call TRBD1 (6 bases). Trimming cost V 0 bases and J 6 bases, with 15 bases left between them. The germline V gene has CDR1 LNHNV and CDR2 YYDKDF (reference sequence). The length of the CDR3 is 16 residues. This chain's CDR3 is CATSRDSGGGRQPQHF. CDR3 DNA: TGTGCCACCAGCAGAGATTCCGGGGGCGGGCGTCAGCCCCAGCATTTT. The full variable domain, rest sourced from reference TRBV15 and TRBJ1-5, is DAMVIQNPRYQVTQFGKPVTLSCSQTLNHNVMYWYQQKSSQAPKLLFHYYDKDFNNEADTPDNFQSRRPNTSFCFLDIRSPGLGDTAMYLCATSRDSGGGRQPQHFGDGTRLSIL.

The CDR3 DNA follows: TGTGCCAGCAGCCTATACTGGACAGGGGCTTCCTACGAGCAGTACTTC. Amino acid sequence: CASSLYWTGASYEQYF. The chain joins TRBV7-2 to TRBJ2-7; 9 bases are a match to TRBD1. Germline CDR1 is SGHTA and CDR2 is FQGNSA. The CDR3 spans 16 residues. J gave up 1 base and V 5 bases, and 9 bases lay outside the gene matches.

This clonotype was seen a few times. The CDR3 reads CASSPSTREEQYF. The CDR3, as DNA: TGTGCCAGCTCACCATCTACGAGGGAAGAGCAGTACTTC. J is TRBJ2-7 and V is TRBV18; weak D call: TRBD2 (5 bases). V lost 2 bases and J 7 bases, leaving 12 bases between the germline ends. This CDR3 region has 13 residues. Germline lookup yields CDR1 KGHSH and CDR2 LQKENI.

In this sample, this clonotype turned up many times. The chain combines TRBV5-1 with TRBJ2-1; 9 nucleotides line up with TRBD2. V lost 2 bases and J lost 4; bases outside the gene matches: 7. Germline values: CDR1 SGHRS, CDR2 YFSETQ. The CDR3 consists of 16 residues. The CDR3 sequence is CASSLGSSGVYNEQFF. The DNA of the CDR3 is TGCGCCAGCAGCTTAGGTTCTAGCGGGGTGTACAATGAGCAGTTCTTC. The complete variable domain, with remaining parts taken from reference TRBV5-1 and TRBJ2-1, reads KAGVTQTPRYLIKTRGQQVTLSCSPISGHRSVSWYQQTPGQGLQFLFEYFSETQRNKGNFPGRFSGRQFSNSRSEMNVSTLELGDSALYLCASSLGSSGVYNEQFFGPGTRLTVL.

This clonotype was counted once. This chain joins TRBV6-5 and TRBJ1-2; 9 positions match TRBD1. Unmatched junction bases numbered 4, after V lost 4 bases and J lost 7 bases. The CDR3 is 13 residues long. Germline assignment: CDR1 MNHEY and CDR2 SVGAGI. The CDR3 nucleotides are TGTGCCAGCAGTTTTTGGACAGGGGTTGGCTACACCTTC. The encoded protein is CASSFWTGVGYTF.

This chain connects TRBV4-1 to TRBJ1-5; 8 bases agree with TRBD1. This CDR3 region has 17 residues. Losses at the gene ends were 0 bases for V and 6 bases for J; bases not matched to a gene: 10. In germline, CDR1 is MGHRA, CDR2 YSYEKL. The CDR3 bases are TGCGCCAGCAGCCAAGACCAGGGGGCGAGGGGTAGTCAGCCCCAGCATTTT. Translated: CASSQDQGARGSQPQHF.

The chain couples TRBV6-5 to TRBJ1-5; 7 bases line up with TRBD1. Trimming at V came to 6 bases and at J to 6 bases, leaving 8 bases not matched to a gene. The CDR3 contains 14 residues. The germline CDR1 and CDR2 sequences are MNHEY and SVGAGI. DNA of the CDR3: TGTGCCAGCAGCCCCACAGGGGTGGGTCAGCCCCAGCATTTT. Its translation is CASSPTGVGQPQHF.

This chain links TRBV6-6 with TRBJ2-2; TRBD1 matches 10 bases. The CDR3 length is 16 residues. Germline trimming cut 0 bases from V and 5 bases from J; bases unmatched to any gene: 3. CDR1 is MNHNY, CDR2 SVGAGI, per germline (reference sequence). The CDR3 sequence: CASSYSGQGRTGELFF. The DNA for the CDR3 is TGTGCCAGCAGTTACTCGGGACAGGGGAGGACCGGGGAGCTGTTTTTT.

The J gene is TRBJ2-1, the V gene TRBV20-1, with TRBD1 as a possible D gene (5 bases). The V end lost 5 bases, the J end lost 2 bases, and 7 bases lay between the germline ends. Germline V gives CDR1 DFQATT, CDR2 SNEGSKA (reference sequence). The CDR3 extends over 12 amino acids. CDR3 loop: CSAEDTYNEQFF. CDR3 nucleotide sequence: TGCAGTGCTGAGGACACCTACAATGAGCAGTTCTTC.

This clonotype has more than one count but fewer than ten. This chain joins TRBV20-1 and TRBJ2-7; possible D gene TRBD2, 9 bases. The CDR3 is 12 amino acids. Germline values: CDR1 DFQATT, CDR2 SNEGSKA (reference sequence). The CDR3 sequence: CASGTGRNEQYF. The CDR3 nucleotides read TGCGCTAGCGGGACAGGACGGAACGAGCAGTACTTC.

The V call is TRBV21-1, the J call TRBJ2-7; no check of the table's D call, TRBD1, against the DNA was made. TRBV21-1 is a documented pseudogene. The length of the CDR3 is 17 residues. The CDR3 reads CASSKFLRRGADDEQYF. The CDR3 DNA sequence: TGTGCCAGCAGCAAATTCCTAAGACGGGGGGCAGACGATGAGCAGTACTTC.

The chain joins TRBV5-6 to TRBJ2-7, with D possibly matching TRBD1 (6 bases). The CDR3 length is 14 residues. The V end was cut by 0 bases, the J end by 9 bases, with 16 bases between. CDR1 SGHDT and CDR2 YYEEEE come from the germline V gene. CDR3 DNA: TGTGCCAGCAGCTTGGCAGGGGTCGGGGCGGGGCAGTACTTC. Amino acids: CASSLAGVGAGQYF.

The chain joins TRBV7-9 to TRBJ2-2; 9 positions match TRBD1. V lost 6 bases and J lost 5; bases outside the gene matches: 7. The CDR3 runs 15 residues. Germline CDR1 is SEHNR and CDR2 is FQNEAQ (reference sequence). Here the CDR3 reads CASSSQTGGTGELFF. CDR3 nucleotide sequence: TGTGCCAGCAGTTCGCAGACAGGGGGGACCGGGGAGCTGTTTTTT.

This clonotype has a handful of counts. The rearrangement uses TRBV20-1 and TRBJ2-5; D is ambiguous. The CDR3 has 12 residues. V was pared by 0 bases and J by 1 base, with 3 bases between. CDR1 is DFQATT, CDR2 SNEGSKA, per germline (reference sequence). The CDR3 DNA follows: TGCAGTGCTAGAGAGCGCCAAGAGACCCAGTACTTC. This gives the protein CSARERQETQYF.

The CDR3 DNA reads TGCGCCAGCAGCTTGGCGCAGGTCTCTGGGGCCAACGTCCTGACTTTC. Translation gives CASSLAQVSGANVLTF. The chain combines TRBV5-1 with TRBJ2-6; D not certain. The CDR3 sequence is 16 residues long. CDR1 and CDR2 from the germline V gene are SGHRS and YFSETQ. V dropped 0 bases and J dropped 0 bases, with 7 bases sitting between them.

This clonotype turned up a few times. The rearrangement uses TRBV29-1 and TRBJ2-5, with 9 bases identical to TRBD2. This CDR3 contains 17 residues. Germline V gene data show CDR1 as SQVTM and CDR2 as ANQGSEA. Unmatched junction bases numbered 12, after V lost 2 bases and J lost 2 bases. CDR3 sequence (DNA): TGCAGCGTTGAATCCTGGGATTCTAGCGGGGTACAAGAGACCCAGTACTTC. Its translation: CSVESWDSSGVQETQYF.

J is TRBJ1-1 and V is TRBV15; D not resolved. This CDR3 region has 14 residues. CDR1 and CDR2 from the germline V gene are LNHNV and YYDKDF (reference sequence). V was trimmed by 0 bases and J by 8 bases, leaving 13 bases between them. DNA of the CDR3: TGTGCCACCAGCAGAGATTACCAGGTCCCAGAAGCTTTCTTT. Amino acid sequence: CATSRDYQVPEAFF.

The V call is TRBV20-1, the J call TRBJ1-1; 12 bases are a match to TRBD1. Trimming removed 7 bases from V and 5 bases from J; junction bases left unmatched: 5. The V gene's germline CDR1 is DFQATT and CDR2 SNEGSKA (reference sequence). The CDR3 loop spans 13 amino acids. The CDR3 protein is CSVPGQGATEAFF. CDR3 bases: TGCAGTGTCCCGGGACAGGGGGCGACTGAAGCTTTCTTT.

The chain combines TRBV10-3 with TRBJ2-5; D call uncertain. The CDR3 length is 11 residues. In germline, CDR1 is ENHRY, CDR2 SYGVKD. Between the trimmed V and J ends, which lost 3 bases and 5 bases, there was a span of 4 bases. The CDR3 nucleotides read TGTGCCATCAGTGATATGGAGACCCAGTACTTC. It encodes CAISDMETQYF.

The chain combines TRBV25-1 with TRBJ2-2, with TRBD1 as a possible D gene (5 bases). V was clipped by 3 bases and J by 5 bases, with 16 bases between them. The CDR3 loop spans 16 amino acids. Per the germline V gene, CDR1 is MGHDK and CDR2 is SYGVNS. The CDR3 loop is CASSDPGRVGTGELFF. Written as DNA, the CDR3 is TGTGCCAGCAGTGACCCAGGCAGGGTAGGGACCGGGGAGCTGTTTTTT.

This clonotype was observed a handful of times. CDR3 nucleotides: TGTGCCAGCAGTTCAATCAACTATGGCTACACCTTC. This gives the protein CASSSINYGYTF. This chain uses TRBV28 with TRBJ1-2; D remains unclear. The CDR3 covers 12 residues. V was shortened by 4 bases and J by 2 bases, with 5 bases between the two germline ends. From germline, CDR1 is MDHEN and CDR2 SYDVKM.

As concerns this clonotype: At one boundary the junction diverges from the germline segment, which might be a read error. The chain recombines TRBV7-2 with TRBJ2-5; D might be TRBD1 (6 bases). This CDR3 contains 13 residues. CDR1 is SGHTA, CDR2 FQGNSA, per germline. As DNA, the CDR3 is TGTGCCAGCGATCCGGGACACCATGAGACCCAGTACTTC. The encoded protein is CASDPGHHETQYF.

This clonotype was counted a few times. This rearrangement joins TRBV29-1 to TRBJ2-3, with D maybe TRBD2 (7 bases). V was clipped by 7 bases and J by 2 bases, with 16 bases between them. Germline-derived CDR1 and CDR2 are SQVTM and ANQGSEA. CDR3 size: 14 residues. DNA of the CDR3: TGCAGCGCCCAACACCGGGGGGCCACAGATACGCAGTATTTT. It encodes CSAQHRGATDTQYF.

This clonotype was seen more than once but under ten times. This chain links TRBV10-3 with TRBJ2-3; 7 bases line up with TRBD2. CDR3 length: 14 residues. The V gene end was trimmed by 3 bases and the J gene end by 1 base; junction bases not matched to a gene: 1. Germline loops: CDR1 ENHRY, CDR2 SYGVKD. The CDR3 DNA follows: TGTGCCATCAGTGATCGGGGGGGCACAGATACGCAGTATTTT. It codes for CAISDRGGTDTQYF.

This rearrangement joins TRBV5-1 to TRBJ2-1; 10 positions match TRBD2. CDR3 size: 15 residues. The V segment lost 7 bases and the J segment 6 bases; nucleotides outside the gene matches: 10. Germline V lookup: CDR1 SGHRS, CDR2 YFSETQ. This chain's CDR3 is CASGVPGLASNEQFF. CDR3 DNA: TGCGCCAGCGGCGTTCCGGGACTAGCGTCCAATGAGCAGTTCTTC.

This chain uses TRBV29-1 with TRBJ2-7, with D perhaps TRBD1 (5 bases). The germline CDR1 and CDR2 sequences are SQVTM and ANQGSEA. This CDR3 is 14 amino acids long. V was pared by 3 bases and J by 5 bases, with 17 bases between. The CDR3 spells CSVDVRQGSHEQYF. In DNA, the CDR3 is TGCAGCGTTGACGTGAGGCAGGGTTCTCACGAGCAGTACTTC.

The V gene is TRBV29-1, the J gene TRBJ2-3, with TRBD2 as a possible D gene (6 bases). The CDR3 covers 14 residues. Germline V gene data show CDR1 as SQVTM and CDR2 as ANQGSEA. The V gene lost 0 bases and the J gene lost 6 bases, with 13 bases spanning the gap. The CDR3, as DNA: TGCAGCGTTGAAGATAGGCGGGGTCGGGATACGCAGTATTTT. It encodes CSVEDRRGRDTQYF.